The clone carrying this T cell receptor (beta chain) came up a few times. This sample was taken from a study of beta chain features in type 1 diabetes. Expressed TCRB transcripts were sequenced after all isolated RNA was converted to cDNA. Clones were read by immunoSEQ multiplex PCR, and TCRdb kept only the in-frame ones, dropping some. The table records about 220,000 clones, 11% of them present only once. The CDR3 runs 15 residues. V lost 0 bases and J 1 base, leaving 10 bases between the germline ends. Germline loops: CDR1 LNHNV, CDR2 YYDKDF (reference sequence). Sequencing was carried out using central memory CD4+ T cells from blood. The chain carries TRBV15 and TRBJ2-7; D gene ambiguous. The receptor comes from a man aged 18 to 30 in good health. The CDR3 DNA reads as TGTGCCACCAGCAGAGATCCACATGGGTCCTACGAGCAGTACTTC. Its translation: CATSRDPHGSYEQYF.